Listed below are T cell receptor beta chains from one sample, sequenced in a study of T-cell reconstitution after alpha-beta-depleted transplantation in children. MiXCR, run by TCRdb on the PCR reads, gives a single entry per CDR3 protein. The sample lists around 270,000 distinct CDR3 sequences, 6% to 10% occurring once. The source material was peripheral blood, sampled 360 days after TCRalphabeta/CD19-depleted stem cell transplant. The receptors were gathered from a female patient aged 2-15 years who had a stem cell transplant for Fanconi anemia, so the T cells may come from the graft donor. CDR3s include the opening cysteine and the closing phenylalanine or tryptophan. The D gene is left open where the match is weak. Expanded clones get a size class; other rows say once, few or many, or leave the size out.

d_call: -
v_call: TRBV28
j_call: TRBJ2-3
clone_size: -
cdr3_nt: TGTGCCAGCGGGGCCACCTCATTCGATACGCAGTATTTT
cdr3_aa: CASGATSFDTQYF

d_call: -
v_call: TRBV12-3/TRBV12-4
j_call: TRBJ1-2
clone_size: -
cdr3_nt: TGTGCCAGCAGTTTATCAGGGGCTAAGGGCTACACCTTC
cdr3_aa: CASSLSGAKGYTF

d_call: -
v_call: TRBV5-5
j_call: TRBJ1-1
clone_size: -
cdr3_nt: TGTGCCAGCAGCCCCCAGGGGTCCTACATGAACACTGAAGCTTTCTTT
cdr3_aa: CASSPQGSYMNTEAFF

d_call: -
v_call: TRBV11-2
j_call: TRBJ2-2
clone_size: few
cdr3_nt: TGTGCCAGCAGATTTACAGAATCAGTGACCGGGGAGCTGTTTTTT
cdr3_aa: CASRFTESVTGELFF

d_call: -
v_call: TRBV24-1
j_call: TRBJ2-1
clone_size: many
cdr3_nt: TGTGCCACCAGTGATTTCGCCTACAATGAGCAGTTCTTC
cdr3_aa: CATSDFAYNEQFF

d_call: TRBD2
v_call: TRBV20-1
j_call: TRBJ2-3
clone_size: many
cdr3_nt: TGCAGTGCTAGATTACTAGCGGTGGGCCACACAGATACGCAGTATTTT
cdr3_aa: CSARLLAVGHTDTQYF

d_call: -
v_call: TRBV4-3
j_call: TRBJ1-1
clone_size: few
cdr3_nt: TGCGCCAGCAGCCAAGTACGTCAGGGGTTGACTGAAGCTTTCTTT
cdr3_aa: CASSQVRQGLTEAFF

d_call: -
v_call: TRBV12-3/TRBV12-4
j_call: TRBJ1-1
clone_size: few
cdr3_nt: TGTGCCAGCAGTTCCTGGGCGGGGGACACTGAAGCTTTCTTT
cdr3_aa: CASSSWAGDTEAFF

d_call: TRBD1
v_call: TRBV12-3/TRBV12-4
j_call: TRBJ2-1
clone_size: many
cdr3_nt: TGTGCCAGCAGTTCGCGACAGGGGGGATACAATGAGCAGTTCTTC
cdr3_aa: CASSSRQGGYNEQFF

d_call: TRBD2
v_call: TRBV29-1
j_call: TRBJ2-1
clone_size: many
cdr3_nt: TGCAGCGTTGCTTTCCTAGCGGGGGACAATGAGCAGTTCTTC
cdr3_aa: CSVAFLAGDNEQFF

d_call: -
v_call: TRBV6-5
j_call: TRBJ2-3
clone_size: many
cdr3_nt: TGTGCCAGCAGTTACACTACCGTTAGTAGCACAGATACGCAGTATTTT
cdr3_aa: CASSYTTVSSTDTQYF

d_call: -
v_call: TRBV10-2
j_call: TRBJ1-5
clone_size: many
cdr3_nt: TGCGCCAGCAGTGAGGGGGATCAGCCCCAGCATTTT
cdr3_aa: CASSEGDQPQHF

d_call: -
v_call: TRBV13
j_call: TRBJ1-1
clone_size: many
cdr3_nt: TGTGCCAGCAGCCGCGGAGGGGGAAAAGCTTTCTTT
cdr3_aa: CASSRGGGKAFF

d_call: TRBD2
v_call: TRBV7-4
j_call: TRBJ2-1
clone_size: -
cdr3_nt: TGTGTCAGCAGGGAGCGGACTAGCGGAAACTCCTACAATGAGCAGTTCTTC
cdr3_aa: CVSRERTSGNSYNEQFF

d_call: TRBD2
v_call: TRBV7-9
j_call: TRBJ2-4
clone_size: many
cdr3_nt: TGTGCCAGCAGCTTCCAGGCGGGAGGAGACCAAAACATTCAGTACTTC
cdr3_aa: CASSFQAGGDQNIQYF

d_call: -
v_call: TRBV5-5
j_call: TRBJ2-4
clone_size: many
cdr3_nt: TGTGCCAGCAGCCCTGGGACCCCCGTCGCCAAAAACATTCAGTACTTC
cdr3_aa: CASSPGTPVAKNIQYF

d_call: TRBD2
v_call: TRBV4-2
j_call: TRBJ2-3
clone_size: -
cdr3_nt: TGTGCCAGCAGCCAAGCAATAGCGGGAGACCCAGATACGCAGTATTTT
cdr3_aa: CASSQAIAGDPDTQYF

d_call: -
v_call: TRBV6-1
j_call: TRBJ2-5
clone_size: few
cdr3_nt: TGTGCCAGCAGCCCGCAACCTGGGGGGACCCAGTACTTC
cdr3_aa: CASSPQPGGTQYF

d_call: TRBD1
v_call: TRBV7-3
j_call: TRBJ1-2
clone_size: many
cdr3_nt: TGTGCCAGCAGCCCCGGGACAGGGAGCCCTTACTACACCTTC
cdr3_aa: CASSPGTGSPYYTF

d_call: TRBD1
v_call: TRBV6-2/TRBV6-3
j_call: TRBJ1-1
clone_size: many
cdr3_nt: TGTGCCAGCAGTTACTCGGGACAGGGGAGGTGGGGCACTGAAGCTTTCTTT
cdr3_aa: CASSYSGQGRWGTEAFF

d_call: -
v_call: TRBV19
j_call: TRBJ2-3
clone_size: -
cdr3_nt: TGTGCCAGTAGTCCCCAAGTTGGTTCGACTAGCACAGATACGCAGTATTTT
cdr3_aa: CASSPQVGSTSTDTQYF

d_call: -
v_call: TRBV2
j_call: TRBJ1-1
clone_size: -
cdr3_nt: TGTGCCAGCAGTGAGGGCCCTTGGGGGACTGAAGCTTTCTTT
cdr3_aa: CASSEGPWGTEAFF

d_call: -
v_call: TRBV12-3/TRBV12-4
j_call: TRBJ1-6
clone_size: -
cdr3_nt: TGTGCCAGCAGTTCGGTTCTGATGTCCGGGGGCCCCTATAATTCACCCCTCCACTTT
cdr3_aa: CASSSVLMSGGPYNSPLHF

d_call: TRBD2
v_call: TRBV28
j_call: TRBJ2-1
clone_size: -
cdr3_nt: TGTGCCAGCAGTTTAGCGGGGGGGCAATATGAGCAGTTCTTC
cdr3_aa: CASSLAGGQYEQFF

d_call: -
v_call: TRBV7-3
j_call: TRBJ2-2
clone_size: many
cdr3_nt: TGTGCCAGCACTCAGGGAGGTACCGGGGAGCTGTTTTTT
cdr3_aa: CASTQGGTGELFF

d_call: TRBD1
v_call: TRBV12-3/TRBV12-4
j_call: TRBJ1-5
clone_size: many
cdr3_nt: TGTGCCAGCAGTTTGGGGACAGGGGGCAATCAGCCCCAGCATTTT
cdr3_aa: CASSLGTGGNQPQHF

d_call: -
v_call: TRBV28
j_call: TRBJ1-2
clone_size: many
cdr3_nt: TGTGCCAGCGAAACAGGGAATAGGGCTAACTATGGCTACACCTTC
cdr3_aa: CASETGNRANYGYTF

d_call: TRBD1
v_call: TRBV5-1
j_call: TRBJ1-1
clone_size: many
cdr3_nt: TGCGCCAGCAGCTCCGGACAGGGGGCGCTGGGCACTGAAGCTTTCTTT
cdr3_aa: CASSSGQGALGTEAFF

d_call: -
v_call: TRBV20-1
j_call: TRBJ2-2
clone_size: few
cdr3_nt: TGCAGTGCTAGAGATGTGGCACCCACCGGGGAGCTGTTTTTT
cdr3_aa: CSARDVAPTGELFF

d_call: -
v_call: TRBV7-2
j_call: TRBJ2-2
clone_size: few
cdr3_nt: TGTGCCAGCAGCCCCGGGACGCCCAACACCGGGGAGCTGTTTTTT
cdr3_aa: CASSPGTPNTGELFF

d_call: -
v_call: TRBV20-1
j_call: TRBJ2-3
clone_size: many
cdr3_nt: TGCAGTGCTCGAGGACCGGGGACAGATACGCAGTATTTT
cdr3_aa: CSARGPGTDTQYF

d_call: TRBD1
v_call: TRBV24-1
j_call: TRBJ1-3
clone_size: few
cdr3_nt: TGTGCCACCAGTGAATATCTACCGGGGGACAGGAGGATGGCTGCTGGAAACACCATATATTTT
cdr3_aa: CATSEYLPGDRRMAAGNTIYF

d_call: TRBD1
v_call: TRBV7-8
j_call: TRBJ2-2
clone_size: -
cdr3_nt: TGTGCCAGCCGAAAGGGGACAGATCACACCGGGGAGCTGTTTTTT
cdr3_aa: CASRKGTDHTGELFF

d_call: -
v_call: TRBV7-2
j_call: TRBJ2-5
clone_size: many
cdr3_nt: TGTGCCAGCAGCCCTCGTATTGAAGAGACCCAGTACTTC
cdr3_aa: CASSPRIEETQYF

d_call: TRBD2
v_call: TRBV9
j_call: TRBJ2-3
clone_size: many
cdr3_nt: TGTGCCAGCAGCCCACATGGGCGGGGGGCCCGCACAGATACGCAGTATTTT
cdr3_aa: CASSPHGRGARTDTQYF

d_call: -
v_call: TRBV2
j_call: TRBJ2-3
clone_size: many
cdr3_nt: TGTGCCAGCAGTGTTATCCCCGGTGAGAGGCAGTATTTT
cdr3_aa: CASSVIPGERQYF

d_call: TRBD1
v_call: TRBV12-3/TRBV12-4
j_call: TRBJ2-7
clone_size: many
cdr3_nt: TGTGCCAGCACTCCGGACAGGGACTACGAGCAGTACTTC
cdr3_aa: CASTPDRDYEQYF

d_call: -
v_call: TRBV7-9
j_call: TRBJ1-6
clone_size: few
cdr3_nt: TGTGCCAGCAGCCCCGTGGGAACAGATAATTCACCCCTCCACTTT
cdr3_aa: CASSPVGTDNSPLHF

d_call: -
v_call: TRBV5-6
j_call: TRBJ1-1
clone_size: few
cdr3_nt: TGTGCCAGCAGCTTGACGGGGGGCGTGATGACCACTGAAGCTTTCTTT
cdr3_aa: CASSLTGGVMTTEAFF

d_call: -
v_call: TRBV28
j_call: TRBJ2-5
clone_size: many
cdr3_nt: TGTGCCAGCAGTTTAGCAGGCGACTATCAAGAGACCCAGTACTTC
cdr3_aa: CASSLAGDYQETQYF

d_call: -
v_call: TRBV11-2
j_call: TRBJ2-6
clone_size: -
cdr3_nt: TGTGCCAGCAGCTTAGTCCCTTTCCCGATGGTAGGTGGGGCCAACGTCCTGACTTTC
cdr3_aa: CASSLVPFPMVGGANVLTF

d_call: TRBD2
v_call: TRBV6-2/TRBV6-3
j_call: TRBJ2-2
clone_size: -
cdr3_nt: TGTGCCAGCATATCCGGGGGGGCAGCCGGGGAGCTGTTTTTT
cdr3_aa: CASISGGAAGELFF

d_call: TRBD1
v_call: TRBV7-8
j_call: TRBJ1-2
clone_size: few
cdr3_nt: TGTGCCAGCAGCTTAGCGGGACAGGGTGGGGGTATTGATGGCTACACCTTC
cdr3_aa: CASSLAGQGGGIDGYTF

d_call: TRBD2
v_call: TRBV10-3
j_call: TRBJ2-3
clone_size: -
cdr3_nt: TGTGCCATCAGTGCACTAGCGGGGGCGAGCACAGATACGCAGTATTTT
cdr3_aa: CAISALAGASTDTQYF

d_call: -
v_call: TRBV18
j_call: TRBJ1-1
clone_size: -
cdr3_nt: TGTGCCAGCTCCCTCAAGGGTGGGGCTAGGGTTACCGGTACTGAAGCTTTCTTT
cdr3_aa: CASSLKGGARVTGTEAFF

d_call: TRBD1
v_call: TRBV6-2/TRBV6-3
j_call: TRBJ2-3
clone_size: -
cdr3_nt: TGTGCCAGCCAGACAGGGTACACAGATACGCAGTATTTT
cdr3_aa: CASQTGYTDTQYF

d_call: TRBD1
v_call: TRBV7-2
j_call: TRBJ2-7
clone_size: few
cdr3_nt: TGTGCCAGCAGCTTATGGGGTCTGCAGGGGGCCTACGAGCAGTACTTC
cdr3_aa: CASSLWGLQGAYEQYF

d_call: TRBD2
v_call: TRBV5-4
j_call: TRBJ2-1
clone_size: -
cdr3_nt: TGTGCCAGCAGCGCGGGGGGACAAAGGGGCAATGAGCAGTTCTTC
cdr3_aa: CASSAGGQRGNEQFF

d_call: -
v_call: TRBV6-2/TRBV6-3
j_call: TRBJ1-5
clone_size: few
cdr3_nt: TGTGCCAGCAGTTACTTCGGGGGATATAGCAATCAGCCCCAGCATTTT
cdr3_aa: CASSYFGGYSNQPQHF

d_call: TRBD2
v_call: TRBV5-1
j_call: TRBJ2-5
clone_size: -
cdr3_nt: TGCGCCAGCAGCTTGGGACCTAGCGGGGGCCTGAACACAGAGACCCAGTACTTC
cdr3_aa: CASSLGPSGGLNTETQYF

d_call: -
v_call: TRBV20-1
j_call: TRBJ1-2
clone_size: many
cdr3_nt: TGCAGTGCTAGAAGTTCAGGGTACTATGGCTACACCTTC
cdr3_aa: CSARSSGYYGYTF

d_call: -
v_call: TRBV5-4
j_call: TRBJ1-2
clone_size: few
cdr3_nt: TGTGCCAGCAGCTCCCCCTTCGACAGAATTCTCTATGGCTACACCTTC
cdr3_aa: CASSSPFDRILYGYTF

d_call: -
v_call: TRBV20-1
j_call: TRBJ2-6
clone_size: -
cdr3_nt: TGCAGTGCTAGAGATGTAAGGGGACATACGATTTCTGGGGCCAACGTCCTGACTTTC
cdr3_aa: CSARDVRGHTISGANVLTF

d_call: TRBD2
v_call: TRBV3-1
j_call: TRBJ2-3
clone_size: -
cdr3_nt: TGTGCCAGCAGCCCCCAGAGACTAGCCACAGATACGCAGTATTTT
cdr3_aa: CASSPQRLATDTQYF

d_call: TRBD2
v_call: TRBV7-2
j_call: TRBJ2-3
clone_size: many
cdr3_nt: TGTGCCAGCAGCTTCGCCGGACTAGCGGGGAGCACAGATACGCAGTATTTT
cdr3_aa: CASSFAGLAGSTDTQYF

d_call: TRBD2
v_call: TRBV7-8
j_call: TRBJ2-1
clone_size: many
cdr3_nt: TGTGCCAGCAGCAACGGACTAGCGGGGGGCCTGTCCCTAAATGAGCAGTTCTTC
cdr3_aa: CASSNGLAGGLSLNEQFF

d_call: TRBD1
v_call: TRBV5-1
j_call: TRBJ1-1
clone_size: many
cdr3_nt: TGCGCCAGCAGCCTTACCGGGACAGGGAGAGAAGCTTTCTTT
cdr3_aa: CASSLTGTGREAFF

d_call: TRBD1
v_call: TRBV7-9
j_call: TRBJ2-7
clone_size: many
cdr3_nt: TGTGCCAGCAGCTTGTGGAAAGCACAGGGGACCTACGAGCAGTACTTC
cdr3_aa: CASSLWKAQGTYEQYF

d_call: TRBD2
v_call: TRBV5-1
j_call: TRBJ2-1
clone_size: many
cdr3_nt: TGCGCCAGCAGCTTGCTTCTAACGGGAGGGTCCAATGAGCAGTTCTTC
cdr3_aa: CASSLLLTGGSNEQFF

d_call: -
v_call: TRBV30
j_call: TRBJ1-5
clone_size: -
cdr3_nt: TGTGCCTGGAGTGCGGCCTTTGATCAGCCCCAGCATTTT
cdr3_aa: CAWSAAFDQPQHF